This T cell receptor beta chain came from a study of Graves' ophthalmopathy and Graves' hyperthyroidism. CDR3 regions of TCR beta were amplified from RNA transcripts. HTBI-primed RT-PCR formed the first round, and a multiplex PCR formed the second. TCRdb itself ran the multiplex PCR reads through MiXCR, one entry per CDR3 protein. The table shows hundreds of thousands of distinct CDR3 sequences, with 22% occurring only once. This clonotype was observed a few times. The V segment lost 6 bases and the J segment 4 bases; nucleotides outside the gene matches: 7. This CDR3 contains 13 residues. The germline CDR1 and CDR2 sequences are SQVTM and ANQGSEA.

This TCR was sampled from a woman aged 18-29 years with stable Graves' hyperthyroidism. Some clones in this sample may be carry-over from other donors' samples. Specimen: peripheral blood. The chain carries TRBV29-1 and TRBJ1-1; 8 nucleotides line up with TRBD1. CDR3 sequence: CSVDRTGSTEAFF. The CDR3 DNA reads TGCAGCGTAGACCGGACAGGGTCCACTGAAGCTTTCTTT.